Below, 26 T cell receptor beta chains from the same sample are listed, as sequenced in a study of blood T cells in healthy people across ages. Sample-barcoded 5' priming and a J-beta primer mix drove a second PCR of about 7 to 11 cycles. One entry per CDR3 protein results from TCRdb running MiXCR on the 5' RACE reads. The sample has 650,000 to 800,000 distinct CDR3 sequences, under 65% seen once; the top ten hold around an eighth. Input material: blood. These receptors were obtained from a woman older than 75 in good health.

This clonotype was counted many times. This chain joins TRBV5-1 and TRBJ2-7; TRBD2 is a possible D gene (5 bases). The ends were cut back, 0 bases at V and 2 bases at J, with 9 bases in the middle. Germline V gene lookup returns CDR1 SGHRS and CDR2 YFSETQ. This CDR3 has 14 residues. CDR3 coding DNA: TGCGCCAGCAGCTTGGGAGGGATTCCCTACGAGCAGTACTTC. Its translation is CASSLGGIPYEQYF. The complete variable domain, with remaining parts taken from reference TRBV5-1 and TRBJ2-7, reads KAGVTQTPRYLIKTRGQQVTLSCSPISGHRSVSWYQQTPGQGLQFLFEYFSETQRNKGNFPGRFSGRQFSNSRSEMNVSTLELGDSALYLCASSLGGIPYEQYFGPGTRLTVT.

This clonotype was detected many times. The chain couples TRBV7-2 to TRBJ2-1; weak D call: TRBD2 (7 bases). V was trimmed by 7 bases and J by 2 bases, leaving 12 bases between them. CDR1 SGHTA and CDR2 FQGNSA come from the germline V gene. The CDR3 loop spans 14 amino acids. The CDR3: CASKREGAYNEQFF. CDR3 nucleotide sequence: TGTGCCAGCAAGAGGGAGGGGGCCTACAATGAGCAGTTCTTC.

This clonotype has ten or more counts. The chain has TRBV6-4 and TRBJ2-1; TRBD2 agrees at 10 bases. The germline V gene encodes CDR1 MRHNA and CDR2 SNTAGT. The CDR3 has 14 amino acids. V lost 4 bases to trimming and J lost 8 bases; unmatched junction nucleotides: 5. CDR3 in amino acids: CASSVLAGAHEQFF. CDR3 coding DNA: TGTGCCAGCAGTGTCCTAGCGGGGGCCCATGAGCAGTTCTTC.

With respect to this clonotype: The junction does not match germline at one end; this may be a read error. In DNA, the CDR3 is TGTGCCAGCAGCTCTCGGACTAGCGGGAAAGAGGAGACCCGGTACTTC. Amino acid sequence: CASSSRTSGKEETRYF. The chain combines TRBV9 with TRBJ2-5; 12 positions agree with TRBD2. This CDR3 has 16 amino acids. Germline assignment: CDR1 SGDLS and CDR2 YYNGEE.

This clonotype has just a few counts. This could be a read error, since a much larger clone is one nucleotide away. The chain recombines TRBV4-2 with TRBJ2-4, with D tentatively TRBD2 (7 bases). CDR1 is LGHNA, CDR2 YNFKEQ, per germline. The CDR3 totals 17 residues. Trimming stripped 0 bases from V and 13 bases from J, with 25 bases between. In DNA form, the CDR3 reads TGTGCCAGCAGCCAAGACCCATCCCGGGGGGCTAAAAGAGAGCAGTACTTC. This translates into CASSQDPSRGAKREQYF.

The rearrangement uses TRBV3-1 and TRBJ2-2, with 10 bases aligning to TRBD1. Germline lookup yields CDR1 LGHDT and CDR2 YNNKEL (reference sequence). The junction had 7 bases not matched to a gene; V was cut back by 4 bases and J by 5 bases. The CDR3 is 16 amino acids. The DNA for the CDR3 is TGTGCCAGCAGCCGGACAGGGGGAGGGTTAACCGGGGAGCTGTTTTTT. Encoded protein: CASSRTGGGLTGELFF.

This clonotype was detected a few times. The chain carries TRBV7-3 and TRBJ2-1; 9 nucleotides agree with TRBD2. The V gene's germline CDR1 is SGHTA and CDR2 FQGTGA. The trim removed 0 bases at V and 7 bases at J, leaving 4 bases unmatched. The CDR3 covers 15 residues. The CDR3 nucleotides are TGTGCCAGCAGCTTAACTAGCGGGAGCACGAATGAGCAGTTCTTC. Translating gives CASSLTSGSTNEQFF.

This clonotype was counted a few times. CDR3: CASSVVGTYEQYF. CDR3 nucleotide sequence: TGTGCCAGCAGTGTGGTAGGGACCTACGAGCAGTACTTC. The rearrangement joins TRBV12-3 or TRBV12-4 to TRBJ2-7; D gene ambiguous. The CDR3 sequence is 13 residues long. Trimming removed 5 bases from V and 2 bases from J, with 10 bases in between.

The chain has TRBV28 and TRBJ1-1; D is ambiguous. CDR1 is MDHEN and CDR2 is SYDVKM in the germline V gene. The CDR3 totals 14 residues. V lost 9 bases, J lost 0 bases, and 14 bases lay in between. For the CDR3, the DNA is TGTGCCAGAAGGCAACACCCTGTGAACACTGAAGCTTTCTTT. It specifies CARRQHPVNTEAFF. Together with reference TRBV28 and TRBJ1-1, the CDR3 gives the full variable domain: DVKVTQSSRYLVKRTGEKVFLECVQDMDHENMFWYRQDPGLGLRLIYFSYDVKMKEKGDIPEGYSVSREKKERFSLILESASTNQTSMYLCARRQHPVNTEAFFGQGTRLTVV.

This clonotype appeared many times. The chain links TRBV6-6 to TRBJ1-5; D gene unclear. Germline V CDR1 and CDR2: MNHNY, SVGAGI (reference sequence). The CDR3 covers 16 residues. Trimming left V 4 bases short and J 6 bases short, with 19 bases between. CDR3 loop: CASSSLRPLETQPQHF. The CDR3 region has the DNA TGTGCCAGCAGTTCCCTTCGGCCCCTCGAGACTCAGCCCCAGCATTTT.

This clonotype has at least ten counts. The chain recombines TRBV20-1 with TRBJ1-2; D may be TRBD1 (6 bases). CDR1 is DFQATT and CDR2 is SNEGSKA in the germline V gene (reference sequence). V shed 7 bases and J shed 8 bases, with 20 bases lying between them. This CDR3 spans 13 amino acids. The CDR3 loop reads CSVVDGQQWGYTF. In DNA form, the CDR3 reads TGCAGTGTGGTAGACGGACAGCAGTGGGGCTACACCTTC.

The CDR3 loop reads CASSLSDRDIHEQYF. The CDR3 nucleotides read TGTGCCAGCAGCCTATCCGACAGGGACATCCACGAGCAGTACTTC. V and J are TRBV11-2 and TRBJ2-4, with 7 bases matching TRBD1. The DNA end lines up better with TRBJ2-7; the J call may be wrong. Germline loops: CDR1 SGHAT, CDR2 FQNNGV. The CDR3 is 15 residues long.

Turning to this clonotype: A much larger clone lies one base from this, so it may be a read error. The chain employs TRBV5-1 and TRBJ2-7, with D uncertain. Trimming took off 5 bases at V and 5 bases at J, with 23 bases between the two ends. In germline, CDR1 is SGHRS, CDR2 YFSETQ. The CDR3 covers 16 residues. The CDR3 loop is CASRPTASTRCDEQYF. The CDR3, as DNA: TGCGCCAGCAGACCCACCGCTTCGACCAGGTGTGACGAGCAGTACTTC. Looking up the rest from reference TRBV5-1 and TRBJ2-7 gives the full variable domain: KAGVTQTPRYLIKTRGQQVTLSCSPISGHRSVSWYQQTPGQGLQFLFEYFSETQRNKGNFPGRFSGRQFSNSRSEMNVSTLELGDSALYLCASRPTASTRCDEQYFGPGTRLTVT.

V usage is TRBV6-2 or TRBV6-3 and J usage is TRBJ2-7; 7 nucleotides line up with TRBD2. The J call could be wrong; TRBJ2-5 is a better fit for the DNA end. CDR3 length equals 17 residues. Per the germline V gene, CDR1 is MNHEY and CDR2 is SVGEGT. CDR3 sequence reads: CASSYRAGLPRGETQYF. In nucleotides, the CDR3 is TGTGCCAGCAGTTATAGAGCGGGGCTCCCCCGGGGAGAGACCCAGTACTTC.

This rearrangement joins TRBV5-5 to TRBJ2-1; 8 bases match TRBD2. The CDR3 length is 16 residues. V was pared by 3 bases and J by 4 bases, with 9 bases of the junction left unmatched. The V gene's germline CDR1 is SGHKS and CDR2 YYEKEE (reference sequence). CDR3 loop: CASSSGGGAEYNEQFF. In DNA, the CDR3 is TGTGCCAGCAGCTCCGGGGGGGGGGCAGAGTACAATGAGCAGTTCTTC.

Note on this clonotype: Its ends do not fully match the called genes, so a read error is possible. V is TRBV9 and J is TRBJ2-3; 10 nucleotides match TRBD2. This CDR3 has 15 residues. Germline-derived CDR1 and CDR2 are SGDLS and YYNGEE. CDR3 DNA: TGCGCCAGCAGCCCCAGCGGGGGGGGCACAGATACGCAGTATTTT. It specifies CASSPSGGGTDTQYF.

On this clonotype itself: A much larger clone lies one base from this, so it may be a read error. The V call is TRBV7-9, the J call TRBJ2-3, with D hard to call. The length of the CDR3 is 12 residues. Germline values: CDR1 SEHNR, CDR2 FQNEAQ (reference sequence). Trimming removed 5 bases at V and 7 bases at J, with 10 bases between. CDR3 DNA: TGTGCCAGCAGCCCCTCGAGTCATACGCAGTATTTT. Translating it yields CASSPSSHTQYF.

The chain has TRBV2 and TRBJ2-4; no firm D call. Trimming removed 6 bases from V and 0 bases from J, with 12 bases in between. The CDR3 extends over 15 amino acids. Germline CDR1 is SNHLY and CDR2 is FYNNEI. The CDR3 nucleotides read TGTGCCAGCAGGAGGACCTCCGGAGCCAAAAACATTCAGTACTTC. It codes for CASRRTSGAKNIQYF.

The rearrangement uses TRBV11-3 and TRBJ1-2; D gene ambiguous. From germline, CDR1 is SGHNT and CDR2 YENEEA. V lost 5 bases and J 11 bases, leaving 3 bases between the germline ends. The CDR3 covers 8 residues. The CDR3 bases are TGTGCCAGCAGCCTGTACACCTTC. It specifies CASSLYTF.

The gene calls are TRBV20-1 and TRBJ2-1; D ambiguous. Per germline, CDR1 DFQATT and CDR2 SNEGSKA (reference sequence). V was trimmed by 5 bases and J by 6 bases, leaving 11 bases between them. There are 12 residues in the CDR3. CDR3 in amino acids: CSAPVDRNEQFF. The CDR3 DNA sequence: TGCAGTGCTCCCGTGGACCGCAATGAGCAGTTCTTC.

This clonotype was observed at least ten times. The V call is TRBV2, the J call TRBJ2-7, with 7 bases fitting TRBD2. Germline loops: CDR1 SNHLY, CDR2 FYNNEI. Trimming took 8 bases from V and 0 from J; bases not matched to a gene: 7. The CDR3 is made up of 14 amino acids. CDR3 sequence (DNA): TGTGCCAGCCAGACTAGCCCGAGCTCCTACGAGCAGTACTTC. It specifies CASQTSPSSYEQYF.

V usage is TRBV5-1 and J usage is TRBJ1-3; D is unclear. The CDR3 is 16 residues long. CDR1 is SGHRS and CDR2 is YFSETQ in the germline V gene. V was trimmed by 0 bases and J by 1 base, leaving 11 bases between them. The CDR3 reads CASSLEGRGSGNTIYF. CDR3 coding DNA: TGCGCCAGCAGCTTGGAAGGTAGAGGGTCTGGAAACACCATATATTTT.

In DNA, the CDR3 is TGTGCCAGCAGTACCCTTGGGCTAGCGGGGGGACAAGAGACCCAGTACTTC. Protein sequence: CASSTLGLAGGQETQYF. This sequence joins TRBV6-6 and TRBJ2-5, with 11 nucleotides matching TRBD2. V was clipped by 5 bases and J by 2 bases; unmatched bases: 10. In germline, CDR1 is MNHNY, CDR2 SVGAGI (reference sequence). The CDR3 runs 17 residues.

The chain recombines TRBV7-7 with TRBJ2-7; no firm D call. Trimming took off 1 base at V and 4 bases at J, with 11 bases between the two ends. Germline V gene sequence: CDR1 SSHAT, CDR2 FNYEAQ (reference sequence). The CDR3 is made up of 14 amino acids. CDR3 sequence (DNA): TGTGCCAGCAGCTTAGTCCCGGGCGGATACGAGCAGTACTTC. Amino acids: CASSLVPGGYEQYF.

This clonotype was recorded a few times. The rearrangement links TRBV20-1 to TRBJ1-1; D perhaps matches TRBD1 (5 bases). The length of the CDR3 is 14 residues. The V end was cut by 2 bases, the J end by 0 bases, with 10 bases between. The V gene's germline CDR1 is DFQATT and CDR2 SNEGSKA (reference sequence). In nucleotides, the CDR3 is TGCAGTGCTAGAAAGTCGGGGCTGAACACTGAAGCTTTCTTT. The encoded protein is CSARKSGLNTEAFF.

This rearrangement joins TRBV3-1 to TRBJ2-1; no firm D call. The CDR3 totals 14 residues. Germline V gives CDR1 LGHDT, CDR2 YNNKEL (reference sequence). The V end lost 3 bases, the J end lost 6 bases, and 12 bases lay between the germline ends. Written as DNA, the CDR3 is TGTGCCAGCAGCCAGCGCTCGATGGTCAATGAGCAGTTCTTC. Translating it yields CASSQRSMVNEQFF.